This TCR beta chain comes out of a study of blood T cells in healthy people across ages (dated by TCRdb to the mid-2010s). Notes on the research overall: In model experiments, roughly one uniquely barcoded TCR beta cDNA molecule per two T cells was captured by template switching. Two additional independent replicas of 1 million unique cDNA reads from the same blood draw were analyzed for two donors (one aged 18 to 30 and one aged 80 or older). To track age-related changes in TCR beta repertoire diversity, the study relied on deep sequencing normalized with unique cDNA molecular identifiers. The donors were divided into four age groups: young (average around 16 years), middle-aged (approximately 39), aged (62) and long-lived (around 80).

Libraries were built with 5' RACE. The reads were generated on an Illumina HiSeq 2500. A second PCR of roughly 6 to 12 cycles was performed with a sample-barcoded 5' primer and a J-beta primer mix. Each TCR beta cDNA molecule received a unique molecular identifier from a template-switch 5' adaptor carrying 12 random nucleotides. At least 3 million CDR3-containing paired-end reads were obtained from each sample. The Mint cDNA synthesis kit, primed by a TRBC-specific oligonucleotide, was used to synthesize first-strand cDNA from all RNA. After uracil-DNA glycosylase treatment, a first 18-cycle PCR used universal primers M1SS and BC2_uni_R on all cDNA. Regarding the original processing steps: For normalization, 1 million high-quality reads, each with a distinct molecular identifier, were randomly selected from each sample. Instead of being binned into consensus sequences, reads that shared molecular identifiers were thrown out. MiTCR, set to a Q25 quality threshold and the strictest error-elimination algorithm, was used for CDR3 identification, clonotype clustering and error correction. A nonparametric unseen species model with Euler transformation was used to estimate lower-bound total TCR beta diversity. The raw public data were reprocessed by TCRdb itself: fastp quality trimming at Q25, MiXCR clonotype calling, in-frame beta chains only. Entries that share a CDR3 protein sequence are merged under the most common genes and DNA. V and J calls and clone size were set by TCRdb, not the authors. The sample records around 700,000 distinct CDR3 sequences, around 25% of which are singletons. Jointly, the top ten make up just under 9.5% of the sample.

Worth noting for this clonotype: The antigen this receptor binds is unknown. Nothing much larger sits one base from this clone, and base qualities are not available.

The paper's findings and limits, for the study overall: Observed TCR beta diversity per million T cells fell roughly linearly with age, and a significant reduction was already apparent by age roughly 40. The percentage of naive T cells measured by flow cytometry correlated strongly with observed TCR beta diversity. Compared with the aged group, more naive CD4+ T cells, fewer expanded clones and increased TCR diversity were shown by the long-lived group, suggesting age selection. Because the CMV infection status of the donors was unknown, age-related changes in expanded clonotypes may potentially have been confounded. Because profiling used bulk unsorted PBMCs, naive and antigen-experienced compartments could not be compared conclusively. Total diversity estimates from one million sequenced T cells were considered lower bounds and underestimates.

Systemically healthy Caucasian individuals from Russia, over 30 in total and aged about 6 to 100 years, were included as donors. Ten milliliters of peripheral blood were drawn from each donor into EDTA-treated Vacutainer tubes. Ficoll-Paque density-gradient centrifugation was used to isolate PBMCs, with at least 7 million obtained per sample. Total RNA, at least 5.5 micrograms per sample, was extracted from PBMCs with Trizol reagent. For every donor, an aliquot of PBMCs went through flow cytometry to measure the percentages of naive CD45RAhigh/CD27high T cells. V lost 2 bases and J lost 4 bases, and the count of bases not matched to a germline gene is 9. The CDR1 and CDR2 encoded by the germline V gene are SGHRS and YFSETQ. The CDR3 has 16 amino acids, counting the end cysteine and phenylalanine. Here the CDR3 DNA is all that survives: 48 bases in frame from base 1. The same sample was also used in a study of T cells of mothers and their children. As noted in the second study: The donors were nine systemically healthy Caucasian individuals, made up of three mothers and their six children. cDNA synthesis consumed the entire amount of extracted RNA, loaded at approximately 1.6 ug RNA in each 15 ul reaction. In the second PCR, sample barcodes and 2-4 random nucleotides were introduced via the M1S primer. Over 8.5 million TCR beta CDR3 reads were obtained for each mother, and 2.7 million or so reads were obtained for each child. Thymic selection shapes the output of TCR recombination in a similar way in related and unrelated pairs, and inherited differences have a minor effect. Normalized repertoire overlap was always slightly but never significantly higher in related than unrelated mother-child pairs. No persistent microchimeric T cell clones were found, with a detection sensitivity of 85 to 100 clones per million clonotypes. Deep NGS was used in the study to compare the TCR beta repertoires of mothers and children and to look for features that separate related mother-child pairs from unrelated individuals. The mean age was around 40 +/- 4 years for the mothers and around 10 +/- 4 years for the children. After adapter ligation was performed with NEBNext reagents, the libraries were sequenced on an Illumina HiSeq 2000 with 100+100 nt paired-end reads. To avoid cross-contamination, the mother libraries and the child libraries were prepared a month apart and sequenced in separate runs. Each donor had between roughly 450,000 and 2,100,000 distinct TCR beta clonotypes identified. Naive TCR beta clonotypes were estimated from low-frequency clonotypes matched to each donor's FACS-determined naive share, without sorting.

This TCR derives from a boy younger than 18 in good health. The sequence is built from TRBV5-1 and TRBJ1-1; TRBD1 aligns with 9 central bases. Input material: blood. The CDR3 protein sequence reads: CASSLGFGQGITEAFF. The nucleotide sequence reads TGCGCCAGCAGCTTAGGATTTGGACAGGGGATCACTGAAGCTTTCTTT.